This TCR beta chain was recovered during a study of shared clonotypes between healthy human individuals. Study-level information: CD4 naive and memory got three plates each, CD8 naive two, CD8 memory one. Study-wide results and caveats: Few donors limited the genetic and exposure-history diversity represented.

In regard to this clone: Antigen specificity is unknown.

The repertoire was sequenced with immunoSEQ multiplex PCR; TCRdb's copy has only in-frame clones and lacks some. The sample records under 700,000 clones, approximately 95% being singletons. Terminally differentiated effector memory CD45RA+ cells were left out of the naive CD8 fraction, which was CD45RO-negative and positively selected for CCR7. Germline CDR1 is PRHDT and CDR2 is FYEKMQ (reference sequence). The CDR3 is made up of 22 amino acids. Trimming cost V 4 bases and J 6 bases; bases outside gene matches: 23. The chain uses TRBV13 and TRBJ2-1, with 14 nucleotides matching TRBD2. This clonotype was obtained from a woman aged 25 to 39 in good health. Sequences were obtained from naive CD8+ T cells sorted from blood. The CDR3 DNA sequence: TGTGCCAGCAGCTGGACTACAGGGGCATCCGGACTAGCGGGAGGATTTGGCAATGAGCAGTTCTTC. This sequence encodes CASSWTTGASGLAGGFGNEQFF.